This is a list of T cell receptor beta chains from one sample in a study of T cells after yellow fever vaccination. Via MiXCR, TCRdb re-called the 5' RACE reads, giving one row per CDR3 protein. The profile covers 200,000 to 300,000 distinct CDR3 sequences, with roughly 6.3% appearing a single time and approximately 1.1% taken by the ten largest. The sequenced sample was CD4+ T cells sorted from PBMCs, obtained on the day of the yellow fever booster vaccination. These receptor sequences come from a man aged 30 to 39 who received the YFV17D yellow fever vaccine. CDR3s include the opening cysteine and the closing phenylalanine or tryptophan. D genes are given only for firm matches. Size values are once, few and many counts, or a class for expanded clones, and some rows have none.

clone size | J gene | D gene | V gene | CDR3 DNA | CDR3 protein
. | TRBJ2-5 | . | TRBV24-1 | TGTGCCACCAGTGATTTTTCCAGCCCCCAGTACTTC | CATSDFSSPQYF
few | TRBJ2-1 | TRBD2 | TRBV6-2/TRBV6-3 | TGTGCCAGCAGACCCCCGGGACTAGCGGGAGCGAAGTACAATGAGCAGTTCTTC | CASRPPGLAGAKYNEQFF
many | TRBJ2-2 | TRBD2 | TRBV9 | TGTGCCAGCAGCGTAGCCCCCGCTAGCGGGAGATCCGGGGAGCTGTTTTTT | CASSVAPASGRSGELFF
many | TRBJ2-1 | . | TRBV7-2 | TGTGCCAGCAGCTGGAGCGTGAATGAGCAGTTCTTC | CASSWSVNEQFF
. | TRBJ2-3 | . | TRBV4-2 | TGTGCCAGCAGCCAAAGTGTGGATACGCAGTATTTT | CASSQSVDTQYF
few | TRBJ2-1 | . | TRBV14 | TGTGCCAGCAGCCAAGATCTCCAGAGTAAGATCCACAATGAGCAGTTCTTC | CASSQDLQSKIHNEQFF
. | TRBJ2-3 | . | TRBV2 | TGTGCCAGCACCCCGGGCCTCTCCATCACAGATACGCAGTATTTT | CASTPGLSITDTQYF
many | TRBJ2-3 | TRBD2 | TRBV4-2 | TGTGCCAGCAGCCAAGGGGGGGGACCGACAGATACGCAGTATTTT | CASSQGGGPTDTQYF
. | TRBJ2-2 | TRBD1 | TRBV20-1 | TGCAGTGCCCGGACAGGGGGCAACACCGGGGAGCTGTTTTTT | CSARTGGNTGELFF
few | TRBJ2-5 | . | TRBV10-3 | TGTGCCATCAGTGAGTCCGTTGAAGAGACCCAGTACTTC | CAISESVEETQYF
few | TRBJ2-6 | . | TRBV12-3/TRBV12-4 | TGTGCCAGCAGCCGCCGCGCTGGGGCCAACGTCCTGACTTTC | CASSRRAGANVLTF
many | TRBJ1-4 | TRBD1 | TRBV30 | TGTGCCTGGAGTCACGGGACAGTAGCTAATGAAAAACTGTTTTTT | CAWSHGTVANEKLFF
many | TRBJ2-2 | . | TRBV2 | TGTGCCAGCTGGAGGGCCGCGACCGGGGAGCTGTTTTTT | CASWRAATGELFF
many | TRBJ2-7 | . | TRBV29-1 | TGCAGCGTTGAACTCGGCGGGGTCGAGTACTTC | CSVELGGVEYF
. | TRBJ2-3 | . | TRBV5-6 | TGTGCCAGCACCTTGGGAGTCACAGATACGCAGTATTTT | CASTLGVTDTQYF
few | TRBJ2-2 | TRBD2 | TRBV20-1 | TGTGGTACGGCGGGGGACACCGGGGAGCTGTTTTTT | CGTAGDTGELFF
. | TRBJ2-3 | TRBD2 | TRBV5-6 | TGTGCCAGCACCCAGAGCGGGGAAACGCAGTATTTT | CASTQSGETQYF
. | TRBJ2-3 | . | TRBV11-2 | TGTGCCAGCAGCTTAGATCGCCCTCGCTCGTGGGGCACAGATACGCAGTATTTT | CASSLDRPRSWGTDTQYF
many | TRBJ2-1 | . | TRBV29-1 | TGCAGCGTTGAAGATTTCGGGACTGCTAGCAATGAGCAGTTCTTC | CSVEDFGTASNEQFF
. | TRBJ1-2 | TRBD1 | TRBV20-1 | TGCAGTGCCAGACAGGGGTATGGCTACACCTTC | CSARQGYGYTF
. | TRBJ1-5 | . | TRBV24-1 | TGTGCCACCAGTGATGGGGGGGGCCATCAGCCCCAGCATTTT | CATSDGGGHQPQHF
few | TRBJ2-1 | . | TRBV7-8 | TGTGCCAGCAGCTCCACCAGGGAGAGCTCCTACAATGAGCAGTTCTTC | CASSSTRESSYNEQFF
. | TRBJ2-7 | TRBD1 | TRBV7-9 | TGTGCCAGCAGCCCCAGGACAGGGGTTGAGCAGTACTTC | CASSPRTGVEQYF
many | TRBJ2-2 | . | TRBV6-2/TRBV6-3 | TGTGCCAGCATGACGGACGCGAACACCGGGGAGCTGTTTTTT | CASMTDANTGELFF
few | TRBJ1-3 | . | TRBV5-1 | TGCGCCAGCACGCCCCCGGGTGGAAACACCATATATTTT | CASTPPGGNTIYF
. | TRBJ1-3 | . | TRBV4-2 | TGTGCCAGCAGCCAAGATGACGACTCTGGAAACACCATATATTTT | CASSQDDDSGNTIYF
. | TRBJ1-5 | . | TRBV7-2 | TGTGCCAGCAGCTTAGTTAGCAATCAGCCCCAGCATTTT | CASSLVSNQPQHF
few | TRBJ2-3 | TRBD2 | TRBV10-3 | TGTGCCATCAGCCGGACTAGCGGGACCACAGATACGCAGTATTTT | CAISRTSGTTDTQYF
many | TRBJ2-7 | TRBD2 | TRBV7-2 | TGTGCCAGCAGCTTAGCGGCGGGAGTAATCACCTACGAGCAGTACTTC | CASSLAAGVITYEQYF
few | TRBJ2-3 | TRBD2 | TRBV7-2 | TGTGCCAGCAGGCGTCTAGCGGAGATAAACACAGATACGCAGTATTTT | CASRRLAEINTDTQYF
. | TRBJ2-1 | TRBD1 | TRBV7-9 | TGTGCCAGCAGTAATAGGGACAGGGGGAACAATGAGCAGTTCTTC | CASSNRDRGNNEQFF
few | TRBJ2-3 | TRBD2 | TRBV5-4 | TGTGCCAGCACCCTGGCTAGCGGGAGGGGTTTAGATACGCAGTATTTT | CASTLASGRGLDTQYF
. | TRBJ2-7 | TRBD2 | TRBV3-1 | TGTGCCAGCAGCCCCACGACTAGCGGGAGGACTAACGAGCAGTACTTC | CASSPTTSGRTNEQYF
many | TRBJ2-5 | TRBD1 | TRBV15 | TGTGCCACCAGCAGAGATTGGGGGACAGAAGAGACCCAGTACTTC | CATSRDWGTEETQYF
many | TRBJ2-1 | . | TRBV3-1 | TGTGCCAGCAGCTACGCCCCGGGCAATGAGCAGTTCTTC | CASSYAPGNEQFF
. | TRBJ2-5 | TRBD1 | TRBV25-1 | TGTGCCAGCCGATCTGGGACAGGGGCCCGTGGGCGGGAGACCCAGTACTTC | CASRSGTGARGRETQYF
few | TRBJ2-4 | . | TRBV12-3/TRBV12-4 | TGTGCCAGCAGTTCCGGGACCTTCAGCCGTAACATTCAGTACTTC | CASSSGTFSRNIQYF